This TCR beta chain was documented in a study of cytomegalovirus exposure and HLA in healthy donors. CDR3 length equals 14 residues. V was shortened by 0 bases and J by 4 bases, with 7 bases between the two germline ends. Germline CDR1 KGHSH, CDR2 LQKENI. Concerning this clone: Antigen specificity is unknown.

Notes on the study in general: Prior analysis indicated that the majority of TCR beta V segments exhibited productivity approximately 87% or approximately 30% of the time. A later analysis showed HLA-associated TCR beta chains outstripping equally common others in clonal expansion.

The primer mix had 60 Vbeta and 13 Jbeta primers. Assay used: immunoSEQ multiplex PCR; TCRdb lists only in-frame clones, some missing. Here the sample spans 100,000 to 120,000 clones, approximately 82% being singletons. Sequencing was carried out using PBMCs. The receptor was derived from a man between 35 and 55 years old in good health and CMV-seropositive. The V call is TRBV18, the J call TRBJ1-3; D not resolved. The CDR3 here is CASSPPSGGNTIYF. CDR3 DNA: TGTGCCAGCTCACCACCGTCAGGAGGAAACACCATATATTTT.